This T cell receptor beta chain is drawn from a study of T-cell memory formation after mild COVID-19. The wider study: Clusters were largely donor specific.

For this clonotype: No antigen is known for it.

UMIs and sample barcodes were carried by the TCR alpha and TCR beta cDNA libraries that 5'RACE produced using constant-segment primers. TCRdb re-called the 5' RACE reads with MiXCR, one entry per CDR3 protein. The sample shows 15,000 to 20,000 distinct CDR3 sequences, 23% of them seen only once. The CDR3 is made up of 14 amino acids. The ends were cut back, 2 bases at V and 5 bases at J, with 13 bases in the middle. Germline V lookup: CDR1 SGHRS, CDR2 YFSETQ. General study points: Contracting clones, day 15 to 85, had balanced CD4/CD8, and later expanders favored CD4+.

The sequencing input was PBMCs or a T cell subset sorted from them (not recorded which). The receptor comes from a man aged 18 to 29 who had mild COVID-19 (a few samples of this study predate the infection). Cell type and time point are not known. This rearrangement joins TRBV5-1 to TRBJ1-2; no definite D call. The CDR3 region has the DNA TGCGCCAGCAGCTTTATTTACAGAGCATATGGCTACACCTTC. This gives the protein CASSFIYRAYGYTF. Supplemented by reference TRBV5-1 and TRBJ1-2, the full variable domain reads KAGVTQTPRYLIKTRGQQVTLSCSPISGHRSVSWYQQTPGQGLQFLFEYFSETQRNKGNFPGRFSGRQFSNSRSEMNVSTLELGDSALYLCASSFIYRAYGYTFGSGTRLTVV.